This entry is about one TCR beta chain. Using immunoSEQ multiplex PCR, the repertoire was profiled, and TCRdb retains in-frame clones only, with some absent. This sample has around 250,000 clones, with around 90% found just once. The data were taken from a study of blood T cell repertoires in COVID-19. The CDR3 runs 15 residues. V shed 0 bases and J shed 0 bases, with 9 bases lying between them. Germline V gene data show CDR1 as SGHRS and CDR2 as YFSETQ. J is TRBJ1-1 and V is TRBV5-1; the D is unclear. The source is a woman between 50 and 59 years old who had recovered from COVID-19. The sample consisted of PBMCs or T cells enriched from blood (not recorded which). The DNA of the CDR3 is TGCGCCAGCAGCTTGGCCCCAGCGGTGAACACTGAAGCTTTCTTT. Protein product: CASSLAPAVNTEAFF.